This TCR beta chain was recovered during a study of T cell responses to AZD1222 COVID-19 vaccine. About the study: Both about-4-week and about-12-week second-dose recipients were combined. Study findings and constraints: Clonal diversity may have been underestimated in mostly white British donors. Spike regions recognized by vaccine-associated CD4 TCRs spanned the protein, led by 160-218 and 743-854. Recipients of two AZD1222 doses showed rising Spike-specific TCR breadth and depth.

This clone was picked up a small number of times. Its matching antigen is unknown. Some clones are missing from TCRdb's copy, which holds only in-frame ones; the method was immunoSEQ multiplex PCR. The sample lists around 200,000 clones; 80% to 90% were seen once. V dropped 2 bases and J dropped 7 bases, with 15 bases sitting between them. There are 14 residues in the CDR3. CDR1 is MNHEY, CDR2 SVGEGT, per germline. The receptor was isolated from an adult in good health. The gene calls are TRBV6-2 or TRBV6-3 and TRBJ2-7, with a possible D match to TRBD1 (6 bases). The sequencing used peripheral blood, collected on day 0 of AZD1222 vaccination. This CDR3 is CASSYGGQRREQYF. CDR3 DNA: TGTGCCAGCAGTTACGGAGGACAGAGGAGGGAGCAGTACTTC.